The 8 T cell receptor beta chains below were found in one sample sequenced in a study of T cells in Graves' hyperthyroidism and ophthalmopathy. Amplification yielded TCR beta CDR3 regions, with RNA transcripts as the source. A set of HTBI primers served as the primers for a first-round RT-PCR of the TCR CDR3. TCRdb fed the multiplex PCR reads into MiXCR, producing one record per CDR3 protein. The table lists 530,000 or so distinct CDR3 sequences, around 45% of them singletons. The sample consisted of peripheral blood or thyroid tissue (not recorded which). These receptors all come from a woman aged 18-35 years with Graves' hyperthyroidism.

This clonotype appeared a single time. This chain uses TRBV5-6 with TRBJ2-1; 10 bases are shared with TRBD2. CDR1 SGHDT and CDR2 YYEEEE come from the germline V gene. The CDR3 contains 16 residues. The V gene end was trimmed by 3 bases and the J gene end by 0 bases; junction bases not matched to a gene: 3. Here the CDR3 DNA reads TGTGCCAGCAGCTCTCTAGCGGGAGTCTCCTACAATGAGCAGTTCTTC. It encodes CASSSLAGVSYNEQFF.

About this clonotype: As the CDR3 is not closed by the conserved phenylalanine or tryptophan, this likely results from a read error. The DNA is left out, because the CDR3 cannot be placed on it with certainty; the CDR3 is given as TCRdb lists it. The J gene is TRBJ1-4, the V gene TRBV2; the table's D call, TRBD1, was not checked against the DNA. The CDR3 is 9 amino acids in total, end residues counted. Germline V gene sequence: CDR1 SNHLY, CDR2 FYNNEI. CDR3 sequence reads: CASRGEPLN.

Here the CDR3 reads CASSESGSRWTQYF. CDR3 DNA sequence: TGTGCCAGCAGTGAATCGGGCAGCCGATGGACCCAGTACTTC. The chain is built from TRBV6-1 and TRBJ2-5; D call uncertain. The germline CDR1 and CDR2 sequences are MNHNS and SASEGT. The CDR3 is 14 residues long. Trimming removed 2 bases from V and 7 bases from J, with 14 bases in between.

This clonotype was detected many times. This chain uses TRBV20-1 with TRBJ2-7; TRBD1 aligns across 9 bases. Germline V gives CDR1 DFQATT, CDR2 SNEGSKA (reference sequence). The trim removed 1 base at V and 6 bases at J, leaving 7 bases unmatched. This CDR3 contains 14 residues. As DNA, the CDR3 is TGCAGTGCTAGAGTCGGGACAGGGTATCGCGAGCAGTACTTC. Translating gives CSARVGTGYREQYF.

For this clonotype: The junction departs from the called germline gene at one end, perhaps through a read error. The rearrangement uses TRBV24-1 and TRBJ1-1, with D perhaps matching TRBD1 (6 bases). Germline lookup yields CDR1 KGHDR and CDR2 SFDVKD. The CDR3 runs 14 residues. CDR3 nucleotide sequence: TGTGCCAGCAGTTACCCGGGACAAATCACTGAAGCTTTCTTT. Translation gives CASSYPGQITEAFF.

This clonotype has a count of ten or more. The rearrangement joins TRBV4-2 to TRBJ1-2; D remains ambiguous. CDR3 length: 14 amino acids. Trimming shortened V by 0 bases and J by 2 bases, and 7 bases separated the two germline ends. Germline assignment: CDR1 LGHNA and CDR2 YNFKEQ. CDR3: CASSQDERNYGYTF. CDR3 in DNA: TGTGCCAGCAGCCAAGATGAGAGAAACTATGGCTACACCTTC.

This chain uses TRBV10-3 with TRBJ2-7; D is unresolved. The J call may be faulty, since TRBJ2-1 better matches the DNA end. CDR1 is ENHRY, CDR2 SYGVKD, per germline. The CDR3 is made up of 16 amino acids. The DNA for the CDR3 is TGTGCCATCAGCCCGGGTAAGGGCCTCGATAGGAATGAGCAGTTCTTC. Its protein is CAISPGKGLDRNEQFF.

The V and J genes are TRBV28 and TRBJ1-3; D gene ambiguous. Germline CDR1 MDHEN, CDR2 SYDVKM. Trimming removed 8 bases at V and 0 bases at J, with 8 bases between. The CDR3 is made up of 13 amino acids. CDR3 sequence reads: CASLRASGNTIYF. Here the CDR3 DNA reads TGTGCCAGCTTAAGGGCCTCTGGAAACACCATATATTTT.